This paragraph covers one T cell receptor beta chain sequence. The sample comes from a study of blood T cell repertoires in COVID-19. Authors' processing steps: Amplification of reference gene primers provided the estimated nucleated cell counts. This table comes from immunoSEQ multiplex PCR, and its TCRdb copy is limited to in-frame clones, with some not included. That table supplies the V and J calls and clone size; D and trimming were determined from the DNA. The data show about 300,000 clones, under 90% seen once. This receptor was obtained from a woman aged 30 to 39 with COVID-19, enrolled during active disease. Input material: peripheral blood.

CDR3 bases: TGTGCCAGCAAGGCCGGGACAGGCTTACAGCCCCAGCATTTT. Amino acids: CASKAGTGLQPQHF. The chain employs TRBV2 and TRBJ1-5; 8 nucleotides align to TRBD1. J lost 7 bases, V lost 7 bases, and 9 bases had no gene match. The CDR3 runs to 14 residues. The germline V gene has CDR1 SNHLY and CDR2 FYNNEI.